These 32 T cell receptor beta chains originate from one sample sequenced in a study of shared clonotypes between healthy human individuals. Sequencing was performed with immunoSEQ multiplex PCR; in TCRdb, only in-frame clones are kept and a portion is missing. The data contain about 2.3 million clones, 92% of them singletons. Input material: naive CD4+ T cells from PBMCs. Subset here: CD45RA+ positively selected. The receptors originated from a man between 18 and 35 years old in good health. Some clones in this sample may be carry-over from other donors' samples.

On this clone itself: Other DNA sequences of this sample code for an identical CDR3. The chain has TRBV5-1 and TRBJ1-1; no reliable D call. V lost 0 bases to trimming and J lost 1 base, with 7 bases between them. The CDR3 totals 14 residues. Germline values: CDR1 SGHRS, CDR2 YFSETQ. CDR3 amino acids: CASSLAPGNTEAFF. The CDR3 DNA reads TGCGCCAGCAGCTTGGCTCCGGGGAACACTGAAGCTTTCTTT.

The chain links TRBV7-9 to TRBJ2-7, with 12 nucleotides matching TRBD1. This CDR3 region has 14 residues. The trim removed 6 bases at V and 11 bases at J, leaving 11 bases unmatched. Germline lookup yields CDR1 SEHNR and CDR2 FQNEAQ (reference sequence). The CDR3 nucleotides are TGTGCCAGCAGTCTGGGACAGGGGGCTCCGTTGGAGTACTTC. This codes for CASSLGQGAPLEYF. The whole variable domain, filled in from reference TRBV7-9 and TRBJ2-7, reads DTGVSQNPRHKITKRGQNVTFRCDPISEHNRLYWYRQTLGQGPEFLTYFQNEAQLEKSRLLSDRFSAERPKGSFSTLEIQRTEQGDSAMYLCASSLGQGAPLEYFGPGTRLTVT.

The J gene is TRBJ2-7, the V gene TRBV7-9, with 7 bases lining up with TRBD1. Per germline, CDR1 SEHNR and CDR2 FQNEAQ (reference sequence). This CDR3 is built from 12 residues. Unmatched junction bases numbered 5, after V lost 7 bases and J lost 5 bases. The CDR3 DNA reads TGTGCCAGCAAAAGGGGACAGAACGAGCAGTACTTC. It specifies CASKRGQNEQYF.

The rearrangement joins TRBV7-2 to TRBJ2-1; the D gene is possibly TRBD2 (5 bases). The germline CDR1 and CDR2 sequences are SGHTA and FQGNSA. Trimming shortened V by 5 bases and J by 6 bases, and 20 bases separated the two germline ends. This CDR3 comprises 16 residues. As DNA, the CDR3 is TGTGCCAGCAGCCCCCACCCCTTACTAGGTTTCAATGAGCAGTTCTTC. Translating gives CASSPHPLLGFNEQFF.

The chain combines TRBV29-1 with TRBJ1-1; D possibly corresponds to TRBD1 (6 bases). This CDR3 contains 13 residues. The V end lost 3 bases, the J end lost 4 bases, and 12 bases lay between the germline ends. From germline, CDR1 is SQVTM and CDR2 ANQGSEA. CDR3 in DNA: TGCAGCGTTGAGGGGGCGGTCCGCACTGAAGCTTTCTTT. Translating gives CSVEGAVRTEAFF.

The rearrangement joins TRBV21-1 to TRBJ1-5; TRBD1 is the table's D call, not checked against the DNA. TRBV21-1 corresponds to a pseudogene. CDR3 size: 16 residues. CDR3 nucleotides: TGTGCCAGCAGCAAAGTTAGCAGGGCATGGGATCAGCCCCAGCATTTT. It translates to CASSKVSRAWDQPQHF.

The chain recombines TRBV11-2 with TRBJ1-2; D unclear. CDR1 is SGHAT and CDR2 is FQNNGV in the germline V gene. The CDR3 length is 16 residues. With 1 base removed from V and 0 bases from J, the gap between germline ends came to 12 bases. The CDR3 region is CASSLVRTATNYGYTF. The CDR3 DNA follows: TGTGCCAGCAGCTTAGTACGCACAGCCACTAACTATGGCTACACCTTC.

This clone has a handful of counts. Other nucleotide sequences from this sample produce the same CDR3. The chain couples TRBV18 to TRBJ2-1, with TRBD2 as a possible D gene (6 bases). This CDR3 is 14 amino acids long. Germline V lookup: CDR1 KGHSH, CDR2 LQKENI. Between the trimmed V and J ends, which lost 3 bases and 0 bases, there was a span of 6 bases. The CDR3 region is CASSPTSSYNEQFF. The CDR3 DNA reads as TGTGCCAGCTCACCGACTAGCTCCTACAATGAGCAGTTCTTC.

With respect to this clone: This CDR3 is also generated by other DNA sequences in the sample. The V call is TRBV9, the J call TRBJ2-1; 8 nucleotides match TRBD2. Germline V gene sequence: CDR1 SGDLS, CDR2 YYNGEE. This CDR3 has 15 residues. Losses at the gene ends were 3 bases for V and 0 bases for J; bases not matched to a gene: 2. The CDR3 loop reads CASSDSGSSYNEQFF. The CDR3 region has the DNA TGTGCCAGCAGCGACAGCGGGAGCTCCTACAATGAGCAGTTCTTC.

The rearrangement joins TRBV5-7 to TRBJ2-6; the match to TRBD2 covers 7 bases. TRBV5-7 is an ORF, with its function uncertain. J was trimmed by 0 bases and V by 0 bases; bases with no gene match: 6. CDR3 length equals 18 residues. The CDR3 is CASSLEATGGSGANVLTF. CDR3 bases: TGTGCCAGCAGCTTGGAAGCGACGGGGGGCTCTGGGGCCAACGTCCTGACTTTC.

The rearrangement links TRBV6-1 to TRBJ2-5; D may be TRBD1 (6 bases). The CDR3 has 12 residues. Germline loops: CDR1 MNHNS, CDR2 SASEGT. Trimming pared 8 bases from V and 5 bases from J, leaving 12 bases between. In DNA, the CDR3 is TGTGCCAGCGGGGCAGGGGTGGAGACCCAGTACTTC. Amino acids: CASGAGVETQYF.

The chain links TRBV9 to TRBJ2-3; the match to TRBD2 covers 14 bases. The length of the CDR3 is 16 residues. After removal of 3 bases from V and 4 bases from J, the junction contained 4 bases not matched to a gene. The V gene's germline CDR1 is SGDLS and CDR2 YYNGEE. The DNA of the CDR3 is TGTGCCAGCAGCGCTAGACTAGCGGGAGGGGCAGATACGCAGTATTTT. As protein: CASSARLAGGADTQYF.

This chain links TRBV9 with TRBJ2-3; D is possibly TRBD2 (5 bases). The ends were cut back, 8 bases at V and 2 bases at J, with 15 bases in the middle. Germline V CDR1 and CDR2: SGDLS, YYNGEE. The CDR3 has 14 residues. The CDR3 protein is CASQADSYTDTQYF. The CDR3 DNA sequence: TGTGCCAGTCAAGCGGACTCCTACACAGATACGCAGTATTTT.

The chain carries TRBV5-1 and TRBJ1-1; D might be TRBD1 (6 bases). This CDR3 comprises 16 residues. Trimming took 1 base from V and 0 from J, leaving 13 bases between them. Per germline, CDR1 SGHRS and CDR2 YFSETQ. CDR3 loop: CASSLKTTGMNTEAFF. CDR3 DNA: TGCGCCAGCAGCTTGAAAACTACAGGGATGAACACTGAAGCTTTCTTT.

The V call is TRBV27, the J call TRBJ2-1; the match to TRBD2 covers 8 bases. In germline, CDR1 is MNHEY, CDR2 SMNVEV (reference sequence). The length of the CDR3 is 15 residues. Germline trimming cut 6 bases from V and 4 bases from J; bases unmatched to any gene: 8. Here the CDR3 DNA reads TGTGCCAGCAGCCCCGGGACTAGAGATTACAATGAGCAGTTCTTC. This gives the protein CASSPGTRDYNEQFF.

The rearrangement links TRBV5-1 to TRBJ1-1; no firm D call. Germline lookup yields CDR1 SGHRS and CDR2 YFSETQ. This CDR3 comprises 15 residues. Trimming removed 5 bases from V and 1 base from J, with 15 bases in between. Here the CDR3 DNA reads TGCGCCAGCAGTACCGGAGCGGGGAGGAACACTGAAGCTTTCTTT. It specifies CASSTGAGRNTEAFF.

The rearrangement uses TRBV7-3 and TRBJ2-1; TRBD2 agrees at 14 bases. V was pared by 5 bases and J by 8 bases, with 8 bases of the junction left unmatched. Germline loops: CDR1 SGHTA, CDR2 FQGTGA. CDR3 size: 16 residues. The CDR3 sequence is CASSTGTSGSTDEQFF. Here the CDR3 DNA reads TGTGCCAGCAGCACCGGGACTAGCGGGAGTACGGATGAGCAGTTCTTC.

As to this clone: Other nucleotide sequences from this sample produce the same CDR3. The chain joins TRBV6-6 to TRBJ1-1, with TRBD1 identical over 7 bases. Losses at the gene ends were 5 bases for V and 5 bases for J; bases not matched to a gene: 8. The CDR3 loop spans 14 amino acids. Germline V gene sequence: CDR1 MNHNY, CDR2 SVGAGI (reference sequence). The CDR3 loop is CASSRQGVGTEAFF. In DNA form, the CDR3 reads TGTGCCAGCAGTAGACAGGGAGTGGGAACTGAAGCTTTCTTT.

The chain carries TRBV6-1 and TRBJ2-5, with D tentatively TRBD1 or TRBD2 (5 bases each). The CDR3 spans 16 residues. Trimming removed 4 bases from V and 5 bases from J, with 20 bases in between. From germline, CDR1 is MNHNS and CDR2 SASEGT. DNA of the CDR3: TGTGCCAGCAGTGCCGGGACGGCGTATCCCTGGGAGACCCAGTACTTC. Translated, it gives CASSAGTAYPWETQYF.

This clone appeared a single time. This same CDR3 is encoded by further DNA sequences in the sample. J is TRBJ2-7 and V is TRBV5-1, with TRBD1 matching over 10 bases. Germline loops: CDR1 SGHRS, CDR2 YFSETQ. There are 15 residues in the CDR3. J gave up 6 bases and V 0 bases, and 6 bases lay outside the gene matches. CDR3 residues: CASSLGGTGVGEQYF. In DNA, the CDR3 is TGCGCCAGCAGCTTGGGAGGGACAGGGGTGGGCGAGCAGTACTTC.

This clone was counted a few times. The gene calls are TRBV5-6 and TRBJ1-2; 9 bases are shared with TRBD1. The CDR3 extends over 15 amino acids. Germline trimming cut 4 bases from V and 5 bases from J; bases unmatched to any gene: 9. Germline V gene sequence: CDR1 SGHDT, CDR2 YYEEEE. CDR3 nucleotides: TGTGCCAGCAGCCAAATTACAGGGGGCTCTTATGGCTACACCTTC. Translated: CASSQITGGSYGYTF.

With regard to this clone: This same CDR3 is encoded by further DNA sequences in the sample. The gene calls are TRBV5-1 and TRBJ1-1; possibly TRBD1 for D (5 bases). With 4 bases removed from V and 3 bases from J, the gap between germline ends came to 13 bases. This CDR3 is 14 amino acids long. Germline values: CDR1 SGHRS, CDR2 YFSETQ. The CDR3 reads CASSTGRGHTEAFF. The DNA of the CDR3 is TGCGCCAGCAGCACCGGTAGGGGCCACACTGAAGCTTTCTTT. Full variable domain (rest looked up from reference TRBV5-1 and TRBJ1-1): KAGVTQTPRYLIKTRGQQVTLSCSPISGHRSVSWYQQTPGQGLQFLFEYFSETQRNKGNFPGRFSGRQFSNSRSEMNVSTLELGDSALYLCASSTGRGHTEAFFGQGTRLTVV.

This chain joins TRBV27 and TRBJ1-2; possibly TRBD1 for D (5 bases). Germline CDR1 reads MNHEY; CDR2 reads SMNVEV (reference sequence). V lost 6 bases to trimming and J lost 4 bases, with 15 bases between them. CDR3 length: 14 amino acids. CDR3 coding DNA: TGTGCCAGCAGGGGGGTCGGGAAAGCCTATGGCTACACCTTC. Translating it yields CASRGVGKAYGYTF.

This chain links TRBV12-5 with TRBJ2-1; 11 bases agree with TRBD2. The germline CDR1 and CDR2 sequences are LGHNT and FRNRAP. V gave up 6 bases and J gave up 4 bases; unmatched junction bases: 5. This CDR3 is built from 15 residues. Here the CDR3 DNA reads TGTGCTAGTGGCATAAGACTAGCGGGATACAATGAGCAGTTCTTC. Translation: CASGIRLAGYNEQFF.

This clone turned up a few times. The chain is built from TRBV19 and TRBJ1-1; maybe TRBD1 (5 bases). This CDR3 has 16 amino acids. Between the trimmed V and J ends, which lost 5 bases and 4 bases, there was a span of 20 bases. Germline assignment: CDR1 LNHDA and CDR2 SQIVND (reference sequence). The CDR3 protein is CASSSMGTFRGTEAFF. The CDR3 DNA reads TGTGCCAGTAGTTCTATGGGGACTTTCCGGGGCACTGAAGCTTTCTTT.

This chain uses TRBV6-1 with TRBJ2-1; no firm D call. Germline assignment: CDR1 MNHNS and CDR2 SASEGT. Trimming cost V 3 bases and J 10 bases, with 16 bases left between them. The CDR3 consists of 14 residues. Here the CDR3 DNA reads TGTGCCAGCAGTGAGTTACCTCGCCTGTCGGAGCAGTTCTTC. It codes for CASSELPRLSEQFF.

V usage is TRBV6-6 and J usage is TRBJ2-2; D gene uncertain. This CDR3 comprises 16 residues. The V end lost 1 base, the J end lost 0 bases, and 9 bases lay between the germline ends. Germline CDR1 and CDR2: MNHNY and SVGAGI (reference sequence). CDR3 in amino acids: CASSYLAASNTGELFF. The CDR3 DNA reads TGTGCCAGCAGTTACTTAGCAGCTTCGAACACCGGGGAGCTGTTTTTT.

The J gene is TRBJ1-4, the V gene TRBV5-1; 8 nucleotides agree with TRBD1. Germline V gene sequence: CDR1 SGHRS, CDR2 YFSETQ. This CDR3 is built from 16 residues. The ends lost 4 bases at V and 5 bases at J; junction bases unmatched: 10. CDR3 loop: CASSPGVTGGNEKLFF. The CDR3 region has the DNA TGCGCCAGCAGCCCTGGGGTCACAGGGGGGAATGAAAAACTGTTTTTT.

The chain carries TRBV7-8 and TRBJ2-3, with unresolved D. The V and J ends lost 6 bases and 5 bases respectively, with 3 bases between them. Germline V gene sequence: CDR1 SGHVS, CDR2 FQNEAQ. The CDR3 covers 10 residues. CDR3: CASSVDTQYF. CDR3 in DNA: TGTGCCAGCAGTGTAGATACGCAGTATTTT. Variable domain in full (rest from reference TRBV7-8 and TRBJ2-3): GAGVSQSPRYKVAKRGQDVALRCDPISGHVSLFWYQQALGQGPEFLTYFQNEAQLDKSGLPSDRFFAERPEGSVSTLKIQRTQQEDSAVYLCASSVDTQYFGPGTRLTVL.

The gene calls are TRBV30 and TRBJ2-5; a weak D match, TRBD2 (5 bases). In germline, CDR1 is GTSNPN, CDR2 SVGIG (reference sequence). The CDR3 is 11 residues long. V was trimmed by 8 bases and J by 4 bases, leaving 11 bases between them. CDR3 region: CATRGGETQYF. The CDR3 nucleotides read TGTGCCACACGGGGTGGAGAGACCCAGTACTTC.

The chain recombines TRBV28 with TRBJ1-1; no firm D call. This CDR3 is built from 13 residues. Germline V gene lookup returns CDR1 MDHEN and CDR2 SYDVKM. V lost 5 bases, J lost 0 bases, and 7 bases lay in between. The CDR3 coding sequence is TGTGCCAGCAGTGGGGAGATGAACACTGAAGCTTTCTTT. Translation gives CASSGEMNTEAFF.

The CDR3: CASSPLGADTQYF. The CDR3 DNA sequence: TGTGCCAGCAGCCCGCTCGGGGCAGATACGCAGTATTTT. V is TRBV14 and J is TRBJ2-3; possible D gene TRBD2, 5 bases. The V gene lost 4 bases and the J gene lost 4 bases, with 9 bases spanning the gap. CDR1 is SGHDN, CDR2 FVKESK, per germline. The CDR3 consists of 13 residues. Supplemented by reference TRBV14 and TRBJ2-3, the full variable domain reads EAGVTQFPSHSVIEKGQTVTLRCDPISGHDNLYWYRRVMGKEIKFLLHFVKESKQDESGMPNNRFLAERTGGTYSTLKVQPAELEDSGVYFCASSPLGADTQYFGPGTRLTVL.